Below are 30 T cell receptor beta chains sequenced from a single sample in a study of lymphopenia after photon versus proton radiotherapy. Here immunoSEQ multiplex PCR was the method, and the copy in TCRdb shows in-frame clones only, minus some. The sample shows some 70,000 clones, 87% of them seen only once. The material sequenced was peripheral blood, taken from a patient treated with proton-based radiotherapy. The receptor source for this set is a man older than 75 with esophageal cancer.

V gene TRBV7-6 combines with J gene TRBJ2-2; no clear D gene. Looked up from germline, CDR1 is SGHVS and CDR2 is FNYEAQ. This CDR3 spans 14 amino acids. V was trimmed by 4 bases and J by 4 bases, leaving 10 bases between them. Here the CDR3 DNA reads TGTGCCAGCAGCTCGTTGCAGTTCACCGGGGAGCTGTTTTTT. Amino acids: CASSSLQFTGELFF.

This clone was seen a single time. This sequence joins TRBV7-2 and TRBJ1-1; weak D call: TRBD1 (6 bases). The CDR3 is made up of 15 amino acids. The germline V and J ends were trimmed by 3 bases and 3 bases, with 14 bases remaining between them. Germline CDR1 SGHTA, CDR2 FQGNSA. The CDR3, as DNA: TGTGCCAGCAGCTTTTCGGGGGCTGGGTACACTGAAGCTTTCTTT. This translates into CASSFSGAGYTEAFF.

The count of this clone is one. The rearrangement links TRBV7-2 to TRBJ1-2, with D possibly matching TRBD1 (5 bases). The V and J ends lost 5 bases and 8 bases respectively, with 12 bases between them. The CDR3 spans 12 residues. The germline V gene encodes CDR1 SGHTA and CDR2 FQGNSA. The CDR3: CASSPMGLGYTF. As DNA, the CDR3 is TGTGCCAGCAGCCCGATGGGGCTCGGCTACACCTTC.

The chain is built from TRBV9 and TRBJ2-7; D not certain. The CDR3 runs 14 residues. Germline CDR1 SGDLS, CDR2 YYNGEE. Between the trimmed V and J ends, which lost 0 bases and 2 bases, there was a span of 9 bases. CDR3 in amino acids: CASSVGAATYEQYF. The CDR3 coding sequence is TGTGCCAGCAGCGTAGGGGCAGCTACCTACGAGCAGTACTTC.

In its sample, this clone was seen once. The V gene is TRBV27, the J gene TRBJ2-2, with TRBD2 matching 10 bases. CDR3 length: 17 residues. Looked up from germline, CDR1 is MNHEY and CDR2 is SMNVEV (reference sequence). V was pared by 5 bases and J by 0 bases, with 6 bases of the junction left unmatched. CDR3 region: CASSLHGLAANTGELFF. In DNA, the CDR3 is TGTGCCAGCAGTCTCCATGGACTAGCGGCGAACACCGGGGAGCTGTTTTTT.

This sequence joins TRBV9 and TRBJ2-1; 10 positions agree with TRBD2. Trimming took 3 bases from V and 3 from J; bases not matched to a gene: 6. Germline CDR1 and CDR2: SGDLS and YYNGEE. This CDR3 contains 16 residues. CDR3 DNA sequence: TGTGCCAGCAGCGGTGCCGGGACTAGCGTCTACAATGAGCAGTTCTTC. Protein sequence: CASSGAGTSVYNEQFF.

Comments on this clone: Its ends do not fully match the called genes, so a read error is possible. This rearrangement joins TRBV18 to TRBJ1-4; 7 positions agree with TRBD1. CDR3 size: 13 residues. CDR1 and CDR2 (germline): KGHSH, LQKENI. CDR3 protein: CASSPIPSGTAHF. The CDR3 DNA reads TGTGCCAGCTCACCAATACCCTCCGGGACAGCCCATTTT.

As DNA, the CDR3 is TGTGCCAGCAGCTTAGGGAACAGCGGCAATGAGCAGTTCTTC. Translated: CASSLGNSGNEQFF. The chain links TRBV11-3 to TRBJ2-1; the D gene is possibly TRBD2 (5 bases). The CDR3 has 14 residues. Trimming shortened V by 1 base and J by 6 bases, and 10 bases separated the two germline ends. The germline CDR1 and CDR2 sequences are SGHNT and YENEEA. Complete variable domain (other parts from reference TRBV11-3 and TRBJ2-1): EAGVVQSPRYKIIEKKQPVAFWCNPISGHNTLYWYLQNLGQGPELLIRYENEEAVDDSQLPKDRFSAERLKGVDSTLKIQPAELGDSAVYLCASSLGNSGNEQFFGPGTRLTVL.

This clone came up once. This chain joins TRBV19 and TRBJ2-7; 8 bases fit TRBD1. V gave up 9 bases and J gave up 5 bases; unmatched junction bases: 12. Germline CDR1 is LNHDA and CDR2 is SQIVND (reference sequence). The CDR3 length is 14 residues. The CDR3 DNA sequence: TGTGCCAGCTCAGAACAGGGGGTAAGGGACGAGCAGTACTTC. This gives the protein CASSEQGVRDEQYF.

In DNA, the CDR3 is TGTGCCAGCAGCTTGGGGGGGGCCGCTAACTATGGCTACACCTTC. Its protein product is CASSLGGAANYGYTF. This chain joins TRBV5-4 and TRBJ1-2, with D possibly matching TRBD1 (6 bases). The length of the CDR3 is 15 residues. V was trimmed by 0 bases and J by 0 bases, leaving 9 bases between them. Per the germline V gene, CDR1 is SGHNT and CDR2 is YYREEE (reference sequence).

V is TRBV10-3 and J is TRBJ1-1; 8 positions match TRBD1. The V segment lost 10 bases and the J segment 2 bases; nucleotides outside the gene matches: 6. CDR3 length: 13 amino acids. In germline, CDR1 is ENHRY, CDR2 SYGVKD. CDR3 loop: CASTDRANTEAFF. In nucleotides, the CDR3 is TGTGCCAGCACGGACAGGGCAAACACTGAAGCTTTCTTT.

This clone came up a few times. Other DNA sequences in this specimen translate into the identical CDR3. The rearrangement uses TRBV5-1 and TRBJ1-6; D gene ambiguous. The germline V and J ends were trimmed by 5 bases and 4 bases, with 7 bases remaining between them. The CDR3 has 13 residues. The germline gives CDR1 SGHRS, CDR2 YFSETQ. This chain's CDR3 is CASSREYNSPLHF. CDR3 bases: TGCGCCAGCAGTAGGGAATATAATTCACCCCTCCACTTT.

The chain links TRBV5-6 to TRBJ1-1; D gene uncertain. V lost 4 bases and J lost 7, with 14 bases in between. Germline V gene lookup returns CDR1 SGHDT and CDR2 YYEEEE. The CDR3 sequence is 13 residues long. Here the CDR3 DNA reads TGTGCCAGCAGCCCCGATTTCCCGGGTGAAGCTTTCTTT. This codes for CASSPDFPGEAFF. The full variable domain, its missing parts supplied by reference TRBV5-6 and TRBJ1-1, is DAGVTQSPTHLIKTRGQQVTLRCSPKSGHDTVSWYQQALGQGPQFIFQYYEEEERQRGNFPDRFSGHQFPNYSSELNVNALLLGDSALYLCASSPDFPGEAFFGQGTRLTVV.

For the CDR3, the DNA is TGTGCCAGCAGTTACGCGACGGGAATCTCTAACTATGGCTACACCTTC. Residues: CASSYATGISNYGYTF. The gene calls are TRBV6-6 and TRBJ1-2; D is unclear. Trimming shortened V by 2 bases and J by 0 bases, and 13 bases separated the two germline ends. CDR1 MNHNY and CDR2 SVGAGI come from the germline V gene (reference sequence). The CDR3 totals 16 residues.

The chain recombines TRBV11-3 with TRBJ2-5; D might be TRBD1 (5 bases). V gave up 3 bases and J gave up 5 bases, with 10 bases separating them. Germline lookup yields CDR1 SGHNT and CDR2 YENEEA. The CDR3 consists of 13 residues. The CDR3 nucleotides are TGTGCCAGCAGCTTGACAGCTTTGGAGACCCAGTACTTC. Protein sequence: CASSLTALETQYF.

This CDR3 is CASSLAALHEQYF. In DNA form, the CDR3 reads TGTGCCAGCAGCTTAGCGGCTCTCCACGAGCAGTACTTC. This rearrangement joins TRBV7-9 to TRBJ2-7; D is unresolved. This CDR3 comprises 13 residues. The germline V gene encodes CDR1 SEHNR and CDR2 FQNEAQ (reference sequence). V lost 0 bases to trimming and J lost 5 bases, with 8 bases between them. The full variable domain, with the rest looked up from reference TRBV7-9 and TRBJ2-7, is DTGVSQNPRHKITKRGQNVTFRCDPISEHNRLYWYRQTLGQGPEFLTYFQNEAQLEKSRLLSDRFSAERPKGSFSTLEIQRTEQGDSAMYLCASSLAALHEQYFGPGTRLTVT.

The chain links TRBV7-3 to TRBJ2-1, with TRBD2 matching 8 bases. Germline V gene data show CDR1 as SGHTA and CDR2 as FQGTGA. V shed 2 bases, J shed 7 bases, and the junction held 13 bases outside the gene matches. The CDR3 has 17 residues. CDR3 region: CASSLRPVTSGANEQFF. The CDR3 region has the DNA TGTGCCAGCAGCTTACGGCCGGTCACTAGCGGTGCTAATGAGCAGTTCTTC.

The CDR3 loop is CASSQDIGVAGYTF. In DNA, the CDR3 is TGCGCCAGCAGCCAAGATATAGGGGTTGCTGGCTACACCTTC. The V call is TRBV4-3, the J call TRBJ1-2, with D possibly TRBD1 on 5 matching bases. The CDR3 covers 14 residues. CDR1 is LGHNA and CDR2 is YSLEER in the germline V gene. The V gene lost 0 bases and the J gene lost 7 bases, with 12 bases spanning the gap.

The CDR3 DNA reads as TGCAGCGTTGGAGGCAGCCAGTATGGCTACACCTTC. Residues: CSVGGSQYGYTF. The chain is built from TRBV29-1 and TRBJ1-2; D unresolved. Per the germline V gene, CDR1 is SQVTM and CDR2 is ANQGSEA. CDR3 length: 12 amino acids. Trimming pared 4 bases from V and 5 bases from J, leaving 11 bases between.

The rearrangement uses TRBV27 and TRBJ2-7, with unresolved D. CDR1 is MNHEY and CDR2 is SMNVEV in the germline V gene (reference sequence). There are 13 residues in the CDR3. V lost 4 bases, J lost 4 bases, and 11 bases lay in between. The chain's CDR3 is CASSYGRAYEQYF. The CDR3 DNA follows: TGTGCCAGCAGTTATGGGCGAGCGTACGAGCAGTACTTC.

This clone was observed once. This chain connects TRBV1 to TRBJ2-3; the table calls TRBD2, which could not be checked here. TRBV1 is termed a pseudogene. CDR3 length equals 18 residues. CDR3 residues: CTSSRHRTSGKRTDTQYF. CDR3 DNA sequence: TGCACCAGCAGCCGCCACAGGACTAGCGGGAAACGCACAGATACGCAGTATTTT.

Here the CDR3 reads CASSLEPSGGISYNEQFF. In DNA, the CDR3 is TGCGCCAGCAGCTTGGAACCCTCAGGGGGGATCTCCTACAATGAGCAGTTCTTC. This chain connects TRBV5-1 to TRBJ2-1, with D possibly TRBD1 on 7 matching bases. CDR1 SGHRS and CDR2 YFSETQ come from the germline V gene. This CDR3 comprises 18 residues. Deletions cut 0 bases from V and 0 bases from J, with 16 bases between.

The chain uses TRBV5-1 and TRBJ2-3, with D tentatively TRBD2 (5 bases). Trimming pared 2 bases from V and 5 bases from J, leaving 9 bases between. Looked up from germline, CDR1 is SGHRS and CDR2 is YFSETQ. The length of the CDR3 is 13 residues. In DNA form, the CDR3 reads TGCGCCAGCAGCTTAAATCGGGAAGATACGCAGTATTTT. This gives the protein CASSLNREDTQYF.

The chain couples TRBV5-1 to TRBJ2-2; D gene ambiguous. The CDR3 extends over 14 amino acids. The ends were cut back, 2 bases at V and 3 bases at J, with 8 bases in the middle. Germline-derived CDR1 and CDR2 are SGHRS and YFSETQ. The CDR3 is CASSFGQHTGELFF. The CDR3 coding sequence is TGCGCCAGCAGCTTTGGGCAGCACACCGGGGAGCTGTTTTTT.

This chain connects TRBV6-1 to TRBJ1-3; D uncertain. The CDR3 contains 14 residues. From germline, CDR1 is MNHNS and CDR2 SASEGT. Trimming cost V 1 base and J 0 bases, with 4 bases left between them. CDR3 sequence reads: CASSEGFSGNTIYF. CDR3 DNA sequence: TGTGCCAGCAGTGAAGGATTCTCTGGAAACACCATATATTTT.

The chain links TRBV27 to TRBJ1-3, with D possibly matching TRBD1 (6 bases). V dropped 6 bases and J dropped 3 bases, with 12 bases sitting between them. The CDR3 covers 14 residues. CDR1 is MNHEY and CDR2 is SMNVEV in the germline V gene (reference sequence). The DNA for the CDR3 is TGTGCCAGCAGGGGCGGGGGGCTTGGAAACACCATATATTTT. The encoded protein is CASRGGGLGNTIYF.

V and J are TRBV6-1 and TRBJ2-5; the D is unclear. The CDR3 sequence is 14 residues long. CDR1 is MNHNS and CDR2 is SASEGT in the germline V gene. V lost 1 base to trimming and J lost 4 bases, with 10 bases between them. The CDR3: CASSEDPGPETQYF. CDR3 sequence (DNA): TGTGCCAGCAGTGAAGACCCGGGCCCAGAGACCCAGTACTTC.

The gene calls are TRBV27 and TRBJ2-3; 11 bases are shared with TRBD2. The CDR3 is made up of 16 amino acids. Per germline, CDR1 MNHEY and CDR2 SMNVEV (reference sequence). The V and J ends lost 4 bases and 3 bases, in that order; junction bases with no gene match: 6. The CDR3 bases are TGTGCCAGCAGTTCCCGGACTAGCGGGTGGACAGATACGCAGTATTTT. Translating gives CASSSRTSGWTDTQYF.

This chain uses TRBV25-1 with TRBJ1-1, with a tentative D call TRBD1 (6 bases). Germline CDR1 reads MGHDK; CDR2 reads SYGVNS. The CDR3 has 13 amino acids. V was shortened by 1 base and J by 9 bases, with 12 bases between the two germline ends. The CDR3 coding sequence is TGTGCCAGCAGTGAATCGGTAGGGACAAAAGCTTTCTTT. The encoded protein is CASSESVGTKAFF. Full variable domain (missing parts from reference TRBV25-1 and TRBJ1-1): EADIYQTPRYLVIGTGKKITLECSQTMGHDKMYWYQQDPGMELHLIHYSYGVNSTEKGDLSSESTVSRIRTEHFPLTLESARPSHTSQYLCASSESVGTKAFFGQGTRLTVV.

Written as DNA, the CDR3 is TGTGCCACGGGGTATAATTCACCCCTCCACTTT. The encoded protein is CATGYNSPLHF. This chain joins TRBV5-5 and TRBJ1-6; D not certain. CDR1 SGHKS and CDR2 YYEKEE come from the germline V gene (reference sequence). The CDR3 length is 11 residues. V was cut by 9 bases and J by 4 bases, with 5 bases left in between. Full variable domain (missing parts from reference TRBV5-5 and TRBJ1-6): DAGVTQSPTHLIKTRGQQVTLRCSPISGHKSVSWYQQVLGQGPQFIFQYYEKEERGRGNFPDRFSARQFPNYSSELNVNALLLGDSALYLCATGYNSPLHFGNGTRLTVT.